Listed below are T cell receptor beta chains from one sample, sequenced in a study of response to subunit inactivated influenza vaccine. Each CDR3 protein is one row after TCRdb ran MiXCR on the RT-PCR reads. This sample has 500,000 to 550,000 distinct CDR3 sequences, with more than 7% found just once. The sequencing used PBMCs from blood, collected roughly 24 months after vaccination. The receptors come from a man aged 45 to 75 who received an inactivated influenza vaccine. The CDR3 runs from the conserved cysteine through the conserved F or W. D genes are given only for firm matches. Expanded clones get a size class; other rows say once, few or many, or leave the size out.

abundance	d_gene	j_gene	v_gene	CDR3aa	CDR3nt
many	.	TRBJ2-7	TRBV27	CASAGTPAYEQYF	TGTGCCAGCGCAGGGACACCAGCCTACGAGCAGTACTTC
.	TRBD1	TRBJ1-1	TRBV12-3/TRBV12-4	CASRRDRSEAFF	TGTGCCAGCAGACGGGACAGATCTGAAGCTTTCTTT
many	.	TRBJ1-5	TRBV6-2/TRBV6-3	CANYSRGYSNQPQHF	TGTGCCAACTACTCAAGGGGTTATAGCAATCAGCCCCAGCATTTT
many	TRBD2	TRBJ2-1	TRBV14	CASSFTGTSVFF	TGTGCCAGCAGCTTCACCGGGACTAGCGTTTTCTTC
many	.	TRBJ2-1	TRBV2	CASHPNTYYNEQFF	TGTGCCAGCCATCCCAACACTTACTACAATGAGCAGTTCTTC
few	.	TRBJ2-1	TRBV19	CASRDTTYNEQFF	TGTGCCAGTAGGGATACGACCTACAATGAGCAGTTCTTC
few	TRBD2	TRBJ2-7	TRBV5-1	CASSRGGGSRAAYEQYF	TGCGCCAGCAGCCGTGGGGGGGGAAGTCGTGCCGCCTACGAGCAGTACTTC
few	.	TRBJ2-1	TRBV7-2	CASSPGVLTYNEQFF	TGTGCCAGCAGCCCCGGTGTTTTAACCTACAATGAGCAGTTCTTC
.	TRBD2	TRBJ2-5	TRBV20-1	CSAIRGVRGETQYF	TGCAGTGCTATTCGGGGGGTACGTGGAGAGACCCAGTACTTC
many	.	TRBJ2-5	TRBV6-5	CASSYSIIETQYF	TGTGCCAGCAGTTACTCGATTATCGAGACCCAGTACTTC
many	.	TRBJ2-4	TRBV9	CASSEVGVAKNIQYF	TGTGCCAGCAGCGAAGTGGGAGTAGCCAAAAACATTCAGTACTTC
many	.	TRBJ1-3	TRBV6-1	CASSTTGSGNTIYF	TGTGCCAGCAGTACAACAGGGAGTGGAAACACCATATATTTT
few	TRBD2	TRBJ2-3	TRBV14	CASSRRGGERTQYF	TGTGCCAGCAGCCGCCGGGGGGGTGAGCGAACGCAGTATTTT
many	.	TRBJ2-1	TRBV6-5	CASSYGRPSYNEQFF	TGTGCCAGCAGTTACGGGAGACCCTCCTACAATGAGCAGTTCTTC
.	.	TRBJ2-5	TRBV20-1	CSASVGPGYQETQYF	TGCAGTGCTAGTGTGGGGCCCGGTTACCAAGAGACCCAGTACTTC
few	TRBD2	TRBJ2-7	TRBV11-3	CASSRGLGEQYF	TGTGCCAGCAGTCGTGGACTAGGGGAGCAGTACTTC
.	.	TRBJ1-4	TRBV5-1	CASSLVPGGHEKLFF	TGCGCCAGCAGCTTGGTGCCGGGCGGGCATGAAAAACTGTTTTTT
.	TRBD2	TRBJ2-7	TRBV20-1	CSARGNGGRAGVLGYEQYF	TGCAGTGCTAGAGGGAACGGCGGACGAGCGGGAGTTCTGGGTTACGAGCAGTACTTC
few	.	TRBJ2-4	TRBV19	CASSMSLALAKNIQYF	TGTGCCAGTAGTATGTCGCTTGCCCTAGCCAAAAACATTCAGTACTTC
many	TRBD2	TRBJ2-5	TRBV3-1	CASSHVVGLAGQETQYF	TGTGCCAGCAGCCACGTGGTGGGCCTAGCGGGACAAGAGACCCAGTACTTC
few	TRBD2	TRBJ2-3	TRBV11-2	CASSLGFRGLAVWGDTQYF	TGTGCCAGCAGCTTAGGGTTTAGGGGACTAGCCGTTTGGGGGGATACGCAGTATTTT
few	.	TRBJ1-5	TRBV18	CASSRDRQQPQHF	TGTGCCAGCTCACGGGACCGTCAGCAGCCCCAGCATTTT
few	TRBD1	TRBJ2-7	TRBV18	CASSPGDRWNEQYF	TGTGCCAGCTCACCAGGGGACAGGTGGAACGAGCAGTACTTC
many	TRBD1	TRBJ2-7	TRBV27	CASSLAGTVYEQYF	TGTGCCAGTTCCTTAGCCGGGACAGTATACGAGCAGTACTTC
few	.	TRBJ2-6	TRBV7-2	CAGSRDSGADVLTF	TGTGCCGGTTCGAGGGACTCTGGGGCCGACGTCCTGACTTTC
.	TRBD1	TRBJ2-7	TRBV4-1	CASSHGQAYEQYF	TGCGCCAGCAGCCATGGACAGGCGTACGAGCAGTACTTC
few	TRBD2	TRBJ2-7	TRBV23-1	CASSQSSGGGGIKVEDEQYF	TGCGCCAGCAGTCAATCCTCCGGTGGCGGGGGGATTAAAGTTGAAGACGAGCAGTACTTC
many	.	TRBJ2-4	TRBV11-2	CASSFGRGRDIQYF	TGTGCCAGCAGCTTTGGCAGGGGTAGAGACATTCAGTACTTC
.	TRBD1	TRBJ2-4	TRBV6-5	CASSYGDRGQAKNIQYF	TGTGCCAGCAGTTACGGGGACAGGGGCCAAGCCAAAAACATTCAGTACTTC
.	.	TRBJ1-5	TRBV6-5	CASSYAGSGNQPQHF	TGTGCCAGCAGTTACGCAGGGTCCGGCAATCAGCCCCAGCATTTT
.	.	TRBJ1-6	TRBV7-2	CASSLSRGTSPLHF	TGTGCCAGCAGCCTGTCACGGGGTACGTCACCCCTCCACTTT
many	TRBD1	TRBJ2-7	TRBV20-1	CSALDRRPYEQYF	TGCAGTGCTTTGGACAGGAGACCCTACGAGCAGTACTTC
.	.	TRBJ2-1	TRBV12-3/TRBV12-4	CASSLAGQYNEQFF	TGTGCCAGCAGTTTGGCCGGACAGTACAATGAGCAGTTCTTC
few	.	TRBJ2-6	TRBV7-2	CASSLAPGNGANVLTF	TGTGCCAGCAGCTTAGCGCCAGGGAACGGGGCCAACGTCCTGACTTTC
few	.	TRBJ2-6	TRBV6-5	CASSYVVIGSGANVLTF	TGTGCCAGCAGTTACGTCGTAATTGGCTCTGGGGCCAACGTCCTGACTTTC
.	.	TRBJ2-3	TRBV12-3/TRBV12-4	CASSLQYIDTQYF	TGTGCCAGCAGTCTCCAATATATAGATACGCAGTATTTT
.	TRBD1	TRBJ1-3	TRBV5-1	CASSLSGTAGNTIYF	TGCGCCAGCAGCTTGTCCGGGACAGCCGGAAACACCATATATTTT
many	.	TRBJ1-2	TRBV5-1	CASSPGPNYGYTF	TGCGCCAGCAGCCCAGGCCCAAACTATGGCTACACCTTC
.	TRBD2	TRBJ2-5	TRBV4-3	CASSLQTAGETQYF	TGCGCCAGCAGCCTCCAGACAGCGGGGGAGACCCAGTACTTC
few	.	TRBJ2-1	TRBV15	CATSRDGRLAPPNEQFF	TGTGCCACCAGCAGAGACGGTCGTCTAGCTCCCCCCAATGAGCAGTTCTTC
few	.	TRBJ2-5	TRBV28	CASSSPGRQETQYF	TGTGCCAGCAGTTCCCCCGGCAGACAAGAGACCCAGTACTTC